These 2 T cell receptor beta chains originate from one sample sequenced in a study of cytotoxic CD8 clonotypes in ibrutinib-treated CLL. Clones were read by immunoSEQ multiplex PCR, and TCRdb kept only the in-frame ones, dropping some. The sample holds more than 60,000 clones; approximately 82% are singletons and the top ten take about 36%. Sequenced here: PBMCs, sampled after 24 months of ibrutinib treatment. The source is a human donor with chronic lymphocytic leukemia.

The rearrangement links TRBV4-2 to TRBJ1-2; a possible D gene is TRBD1 (6 bases). V dropped 4 bases and J dropped 4 bases, with 13 bases sitting between them. The CDR3 has 14 residues. CDR1 is LGHNA and CDR2 is YNFKEQ in the germline V gene. The CDR3 DNA reads as TGTGCCAGCAGCCCCCAGGACAGAAGCTATGGCTACACCTTC. It specifies CASSPQDRSYGYTF.

This clone has a single count. The gene calls are TRBV30 and TRBJ1-2; D might be TRBD1 (6 bases). CDR1 is GTSNPN and CDR2 is SVGIG in the germline V gene (reference sequence). CDR3 length: 15 residues. V was shortened by 2 bases and J by 4 bases, with 17 bases between the two germline ends. Here the CDR3 reads CAWSIRGGQVYGYTF. The CDR3 DNA follows: TGTGCCTGGAGTATCCGAGGGGGTCAGGTCTATGGCTACACCTTC.